The rows below give T cell receptor beta chains drawn from one sample of a study of T cells in Graves' hyperthyroidism and ophthalmopathy. TCRdb re-called the multiplex PCR reads with MiXCR, one entry per CDR3 protein. The sample carries around 250,000 distinct CDR3 sequences, about 14% recorded once. Sequenced sample: blood. The source of these receptors is a woman aged 40 to 49 with Graves' hyperthyroidism that later progressed to Graves' ophthalmopathy. Each CDR3 is given with its conserved first and last residue. A D gene is named only where the DNA matches it firmly. Size tells how often a clone was seen (once, few, many) or the class of an expanded clone, and some rows leave it out.

j_call,clone_size,v_call,d_call,cdr3_aa,cdr3_nt
TRBJ2-2,many,TRBV3-1,-,CASSTTYTGELFF,TGTGCCAGCAGTACCACGTACACCGGGGAGCTGTTTTTT
TRBJ2-7,many,TRBV4-1,-,CASSQHETPKYEQYF,TGCGCCAGCAGCCAACACGAGACACCGAAGTACGAGCAGTACTTC
TRBJ2-7,few,TRBV20-1,TRBD2,CSARDILRTSGRVFTLPNSYEQYF,TGCAGTGCTAGAGATATTCTTCGGACTAGCGGGAGGGTCTTTACGCTACCTAACTCCTACGAGCAGTACTTC
TRBJ1-1,many,TRBV2,TRBD1,CATWLRGLSTEAFF,TGTGCCACCTGGCTCAGGGGGTTGAGCACTGAAGCTTTCTTT
TRBJ2-1,many,TRBV27,-,CASRGTGISYNEQFF,TGTGCCAGCAGGGGAACAGGGATATCCTACAATGAGCAGTTCTTC
TRBJ1-5,few,TRBV4-1,-,CASSQDIGDNQPQHF,TGCGCCAGCAGCCAAGATATCGGGGACAATCAGCCCCAGCATTTT
TRBJ2-7,many,TRBV2,-,CASSEGQGSSYEQYF,TGTGCCAGCAGTGAGGGGCAGGGAAGCTCCTACGAGCAGTACTTC
TRBJ2-7,few,TRBV18,-,CASSPLDGAYEQYF,TGTGCCAGCTCACCACTGGACGGAGCCTACGAGCAGTACTTC
TRBJ2-1,many,TRBV3-1,TRBD1,CASSQGWDREFF,TGTGCCAGCAGCCAAGGCTGGGACAGGGAGTTCTTC
TRBJ1-2,many,TRBV6-5,-,CASSYSAINYGYTF,TGTGCCAGCAGTTACTCGGCCATTAACTATGGCTACACCTTC
TRBJ2-3,many,TRBV28,TRBD2,CASSPSVLAGGPDTQYF,TGTGCCAGCAGTCCCTCAGTACTAGCGGGAGGGCCGGATACGCAGTATTTT
TRBJ2-1,many,TRBV9,-,CASSVATGTGYNEQFF,TGTGCCAGCAGCGTAGCGACCGGGACCGGTTACAATGAGCAGTTCTTC
TRBJ2-7,many,TRBV6-1,-,CASSMGLFYEQYF,TGTGCCAGCAGTATGGGGCTTTTCTACGAGCAGTACTTC
TRBJ2-1,many,TRBV5-4,TRBD2,CASQTGTSAPSSYNEQFF,TGTGCCAGTCAGACCGGGACTAGCGCCCCGAGCTCCTACAATGAGCAGTTCTTC
TRBJ1-2,-,TRBV6-5,-,CASSFGRPGDYGYTF,TGTGCCAGCAGTTTTGGACGGCCGGGTGACTATGGCTACACCTTC
TRBJ1-6,many,TRBV27,TRBD1,CASIRRTGDHSPLHF,TGTGCCAGCATTCGACGAACAGGGGACCACTCACCCCTCCACTTT
TRBJ2-1,-,TRBV24-1,TRBD2,CATSDRQGLAGVEEQFF,TGTGCCACCAGTGATAGACAGGGACTAGCGGGAGTAGAGGAGCAGTTCTTC
TRBJ2-7,few,TRBV14,-,CASSQTPTVKQYF,TGTGCCAGCAGCCAAACCCCAACAGTCAAGCAGTACTTC
TRBJ1-1,many,TRBV28,-,CASSPPTRNTEAFF,TGTGCCAGCAGTCCCCCAACAAGAAACACTGAAGCTTTCTTT
TRBJ2-3,-,TRBV6-2/TRBV6-3,TRBD1,CASSRATGVDTQYF,TGTGCCAGCAGTCGAGCCACAGGGGTGGATACGCAGTATTTT
TRBJ2-3,many,TRBV19,-,CAISTGPSTDTQYF,TGTGCCATTTCGACAGGACCTAGCACAGATACGCAGTATTTT
TRBJ1-6,few,TRBV7-9,TRBD1,CASSLAQRDRVESSYNSPLHF,TGTGCCAGCAGCTTAGCCCAAAGGGACAGGGTGGAGAGCTCCTATAATTCACCCCTCCACTTT
TRBJ2-3,-,TRBV7-9,TRBD2,CASRREAPTDTQYF,TGTGCCAGCCGGCGGGAGGCCCCTACAGATACGCAGTATTTT
TRBJ2-2,once,TRBV2,-,CATTGGTGQAGETGELFF,TGTGCCACCACGGGGGGCACCGGCCAGGCGGGAGAAACCGGGGAGCTGTTTTTT
TRBJ2-1,many,TRBV24-1,TRBD2,CATSDGLLAVYNEQFF,TGTGCCACCAGTGATGGTCTACTAGCGGTATACAATGAGCAGTTCTTC
TRBJ2-1,few,TRBV6-1,-,CASSKNGVGEFF,TGTGCCAGCAGTAAAAACGGGGTCGGGGAGTTCTTC